This T cell receptor (beta chain) was recovered during a study of T cell responses to AZD1222 COVID-19 vaccine. Here immunoSEQ multiplex PCR was the method, and the copy in TCRdb shows in-frame clones only, minus some. The table lists about 97,000 clones, over 75% of them singletons. Germline V gene sequence: CDR1 SGHKS, CDR2 YYEKEE (reference sequence). J lost 5 bases, V lost 2 bases, and 6 bases had no gene match. The CDR3 totals 15 residues. The sequences come from peripheral blood, collected on day 0 of AZD1222 vaccination. The rearrangement uses TRBV5-5 and TRBJ1-4; 7 bases align to TRBD1. The TCR comes from an adult in good health. This CDR3 is CASSFTGESNEKLFF. The DNA of the CDR3 is TGTGCCAGCAGCTTTACAGGGGAAAGCAATGAAAAACTGTTTTTT.